These 5 T cell receptor beta chains came from one sample sequenced in a study of neurological immune-mediated disorders. MiXCR, run by TCRdb on the 5' RACE reads, gives a single entry per CDR3 protein. The top ten clones hold roughly 25% of a sample with 45,000 to 50,000 distinct CDR3 sequences, under 30% of them seen once. Material for sequencing was PBMCs. These receptors originate from a woman between 65 and 79 years old in good health.

The CDR3 DNA sequence: TGTGCCAGCAGCTTAGGTCCAGGCTATGGCTACACCTTC. This translates into CASSLGPGYGYTF. The V call is TRBV7-8, the J call TRBJ1-2; no definite D call. The CDR3 is made up of 13 amino acids. Germline V gene data show CDR1 as SGHVS and CDR2 as FQNEAQ. Trimming removed 1 base at V and 4 bases at J, with 7 bases between. Full variable domain (remainder filled in from reference TRBV7-8 and TRBJ1-2): GAGVSQSPRYKVAKRGQDVALRCDPISGHVSLFWYQQALGQGPEFLTYFQNEAQLDKSGLPSDRFFAERPEGSVSTLKIQRTQQEDSAVYLCASSLGPGYGYTFGSGTRLTVV.

The chain combines TRBV5-1 with TRBJ1-5, with 11 bases identical to TRBD1. The CDR3 extends over 16 amino acids. CDR1 is SGHRS and CDR2 is YFSETQ in the germline V gene. Trimming cost V 4 bases and J 7 bases; bases outside gene matches: 10. The CDR3: CASSQEVGTGGQPQHF. The CDR3 DNA sequence: TGCGCCAGCAGCCAAGAAGTAGGGACAGGGGGACAGCCCCAGCATTTT.

The sample holds many counts of this clonotype. This chain joins TRBV7-9 and TRBJ2-7; maybe TRBD2 (5 bases). CDR1 and CDR2 from the germline V gene are SEHNR and FQNEAQ (reference sequence). V was trimmed by 11 bases and J by 4 bases, leaving 12 bases between them. This CDR3 comprises 11 residues. This CDR3 reads CAVQERYEQYF. The CDR3 region has the DNA TGTGCCGTCCAGGAGCGGTACGAGCAGTACTTC.

The table lists this clonotype with many counts. J is TRBJ2-5 and V is TRBV7-3; D unresolved. The germline V gene has CDR1 SGHTA and CDR2 FQGTGA. The V and J ends lost 3 bases and 5 bases respectively, with 10 bases between them. The CDR3 is 13 residues long. CDR3 residues: CASSFSAGETQYF. The CDR3 nucleotides are TGTGCCAGCAGCTTCAGCGCCGGGGAGACCCAGTACTTC.

This clonotype was observed many times. J is TRBJ2-1 and V is TRBV2; D possibly corresponds to TRBD2 (6 bases). Germline V gives CDR1 SNHLY, CDR2 FYNNEI. This CDR3 is built from 15 residues. V was shortened by 8 bases and J by 6 bases, with 20 bases between the two germline ends. CDR3 protein: CASCDVVGLTNEQFF. For the CDR3, the DNA is TGTGCCAGCTGCGATGTGGTGGGACTGACCAATGAGCAGTTCTTC.